The sequence of this T cell receptor (beta chain) was determined in a study of T cell responses to AZD1222 COVID-19 vaccine. Whole-study results and caveats: Spike-wide coverage was observed for vaccine-associated CD4 TCRs, with dominant responses at 160-218 and 743-854. Donors were chiefly white British, with a greater number of females, and clonal diversity was perhaps underestimated. Baseline antibody screening turned up just six or seven seropositive AZD1222 recipients.

This CDR3 region has 15 residues. Germline-derived CDR1 and CDR2 are SEHNR and FQNEAQ (reference sequence). The V gene lost 2 bases and the J gene lost 8 bases, with 16 bases spanning the gap. Second doses were pooled across both intervals (about 4 or about 12 weeks). Comment on this clone: Its target is not known.

Clones were sequenced by immunoSEQ multiplex PCR, and TCRdb holds only the in-frame ones, with some missing. The profile shows fewer than 150,000 clones, about 92% of them singletons. The sequence was collected from an adult who received the AZD1222 COVID-19 vaccine. Here the sequenced sample was peripheral blood, taken 28 days after the second AZD1222 dose. The rearrangement uses TRBV7-9 and TRBJ2-1; the D call may be TRBD1 or TRBD2 (5 bases each). In DNA form, the CDR3 reads TGTGCCAGCAGCTTAAGTTTCGGGGTGGGGGATGAGCAGTTCTTC. Encoded protein: CASSLSFGVGDEQFF.